This T cell receptor beta chain was sequenced for a study of T cells after yellow fever vaccination. Via MiXCR, TCRdb re-called the 5' RACE reads, giving one row per CDR3 protein. The sample has more than 90,000 distinct CDR3 sequences, approximately 8.4% seen once. The study, taken as a whole, reports: Within FACS-sorted repertoires, abundant clonotypes contaminating from the bulk population could be present.

This clonotype was seen many times. Its specificity is not known. This clonotype originated in a man aged 30-40 years who received the YFV17D yellow fever vaccine. This sample comprised CD8+ T cells sorted from PBMCs, obtained 45 days after the yellow fever booster vaccination.

The CDR3 protein is CASRRLAGGTSYEQYF. The CDR3 DNA is TGTGCCAGCAGGCGACTAGCGGGAGGGACCTCCTACGAGCAGTACTTC. The chain recombines TRBV28 with TRBJ2-7, with 14 bases fitting TRBD2. CDR1 is MDHEN and CDR2 is SYDVKM in the germline V gene. The CDR3 sequence is 16 residues long. V was clipped by 6 bases and J by 0 bases; unmatched bases: 4.